This T cell receptor (beta chain) was profiled in a study of spatial heterogeneity in lung cancer. Study at large: Each time, sequencing found more beta-chain sequences than alpha-chain sequences.

General observations from the study: Ubiquitous and regional expanded TCR counts mirrored ubiquitous and regional nonsynonymous mutation counts, respectively. It was found that expanded intratumoral alpha and beta TCR counts tracked tumor mutation counts.

Germline-derived CDR1 and CDR2 are SGHKS and YYEKEE (reference sequence). The CDR3 extends over 17 amino acids. This clonotype occurred many times. Antigen: not known. The junction departs from the called germline gene at one end, perhaps through a read error. Sample time point: sample taken at primary tumor resection. Whole RNA, which was extracted from tumor, nontumor lung tissue or frozen PBMC, was sequenced without any cell sorting. Each TCR cDNA molecule carried a unique molecular identifier. TCRdb fed the 5' RACE reads into MiXCR, producing one record per CDR3 protein. The table includes about 100,000 distinct CDR3 sequences, 4% to 4.5% detected once.

This chain links TRBV5-5 with TRBJ1-4, with 8 bases matching TRBD1. The sequence derives from a male donor with early-stage non-small cell lung cancer. This material consisted of lung tumor tissue, taken at surgery. The CDR3 region is CASTLTGARATNEKLFF. CDR3 nucleotides: TGTGCCAGCACCTTGACAGGGGCCAGAGCAACTAATGAAAAACTGTTTTTT.